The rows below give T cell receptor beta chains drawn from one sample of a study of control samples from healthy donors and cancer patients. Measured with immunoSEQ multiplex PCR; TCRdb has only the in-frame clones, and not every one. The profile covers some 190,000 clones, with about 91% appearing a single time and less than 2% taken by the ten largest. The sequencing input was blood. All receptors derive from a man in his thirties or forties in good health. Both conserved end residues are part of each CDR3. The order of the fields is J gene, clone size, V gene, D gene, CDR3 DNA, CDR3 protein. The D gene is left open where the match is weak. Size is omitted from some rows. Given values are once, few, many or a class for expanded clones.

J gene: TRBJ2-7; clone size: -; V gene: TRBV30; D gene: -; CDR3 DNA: TGTGCCTGGGCCGACCGGGCCGGGGACGAGCAGTACTTC; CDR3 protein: CAWADRAGDEQYF
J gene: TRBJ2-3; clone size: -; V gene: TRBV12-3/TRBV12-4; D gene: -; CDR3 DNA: TGTGCCAGCAGTTTCAGGGGCGGAGATACGCAGTATTTT; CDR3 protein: CASSFRGGDTQYF
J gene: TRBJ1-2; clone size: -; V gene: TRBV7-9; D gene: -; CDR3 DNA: TGTGCCAGCAGCCCATCGTGGACAGACTATGGCTACACCTTC; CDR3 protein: CASSPSWTDYGYTF
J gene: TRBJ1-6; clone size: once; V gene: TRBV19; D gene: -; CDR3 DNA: TGTGCCAGTAGTTTGAGGGACGGGAAGGTCCATAATTCACCCCTCCACTTT; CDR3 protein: CASSLRDGKVHNSPLHF
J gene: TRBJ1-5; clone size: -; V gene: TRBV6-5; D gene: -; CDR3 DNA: TGTGCCACCACGGACACCGGAACAGACCAGCCCCAGCATTTT; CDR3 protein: CATTDTGTDQPQHF
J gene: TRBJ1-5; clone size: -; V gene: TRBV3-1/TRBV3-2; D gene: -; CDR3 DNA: TGTGCCAGCAGCCGGGGCGGTAATCAGCCCCAGCATTTT; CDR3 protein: CASSRGGNQPQHF
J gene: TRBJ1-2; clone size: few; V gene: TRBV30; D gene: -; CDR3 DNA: TGTGCCTGGAGTGTTTGGGGGGGCTATGGCTACACCTTC; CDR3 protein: CAWSVWGGYGYTF
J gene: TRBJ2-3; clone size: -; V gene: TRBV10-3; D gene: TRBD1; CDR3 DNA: TGTGCCATCAGTGGGGACAGGGGGACTGATACGCAGTATTTT; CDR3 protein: CAISGDRGTDTQYF
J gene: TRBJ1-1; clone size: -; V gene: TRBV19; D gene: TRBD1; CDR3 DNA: TGTGCCAGTAGTGTGGGACAGGGAAGGAGATATACTGAAGCTTTCTTT; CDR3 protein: CASSVGQGRRYTEAFF
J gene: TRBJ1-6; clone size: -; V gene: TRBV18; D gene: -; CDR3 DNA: TGTGCCAGCTCACCCCCCGGACGTGCGCAAGGTTCACCCCTCCACTTT; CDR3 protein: CASSPPGRAQGSPLHF
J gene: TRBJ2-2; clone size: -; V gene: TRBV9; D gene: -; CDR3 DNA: TGTGCCAGCAGCGTAGACACACCAGAAAACACCGGGGAGCTGTTTTTT; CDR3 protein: CASSVDTPENTGELFF
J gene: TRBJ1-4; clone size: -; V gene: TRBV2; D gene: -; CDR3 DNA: TGTGCCAGCAGTGACAGTCAGGAGAATGAAAAACTGTTTTTT; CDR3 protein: CASSDSQENEKLFF
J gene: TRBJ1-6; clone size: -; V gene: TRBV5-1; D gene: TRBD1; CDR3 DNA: TGCGCCAGCAGCAAGGACAGGGGTCGTTATTCACCCCTCCACTTT; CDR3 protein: CASSKDRGRYSPLHF
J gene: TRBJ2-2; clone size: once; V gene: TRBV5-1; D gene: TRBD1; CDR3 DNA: TGCGCCAGCAGCTTATTACAGGGGGCGGCCGGGGAGCTGTTTTTT; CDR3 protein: CASSLLQGAAGELFF
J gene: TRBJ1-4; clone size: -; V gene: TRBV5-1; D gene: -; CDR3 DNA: TGCGCCAGCAGCTTGGAGTCAGCAGCTAATGAAAAACTGTTTTTT; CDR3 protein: CASSLESAANEKLFF